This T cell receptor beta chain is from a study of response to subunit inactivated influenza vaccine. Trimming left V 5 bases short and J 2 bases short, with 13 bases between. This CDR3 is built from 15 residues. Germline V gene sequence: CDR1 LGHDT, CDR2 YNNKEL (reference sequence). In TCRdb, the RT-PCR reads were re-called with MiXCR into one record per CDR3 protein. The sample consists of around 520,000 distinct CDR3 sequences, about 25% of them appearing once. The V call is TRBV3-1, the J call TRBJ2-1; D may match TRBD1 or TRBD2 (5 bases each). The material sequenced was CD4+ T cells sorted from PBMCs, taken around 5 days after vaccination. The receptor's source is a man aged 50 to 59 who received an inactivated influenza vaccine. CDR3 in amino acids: CASSAAQGPYNEQFF. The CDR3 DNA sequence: TGTGCCAGCAGCGCAGCCCAGGGACCCTACAATGAGCAGTTCTTC.